A single TCR beta chain is shown here with its context. The study ran its PCR with 60 Vbeta and 13 Jbeta primers. Using immunoSEQ multiplex PCR, the repertoire was profiled, and TCRdb retains in-frame clones only, with some absent. The repertoire holds more than 95,000 clones, with 74% as singletons. This entry comes from a study of cytomegalovirus exposure and HLA in healthy donors. Trimming took off 0 bases at V and 0 bases at J, with 15 bases between the two ends. CDR1 and CDR2 (germline): MGHRA, YSYEKL. The CDR3 totals 18 residues. Sequencing was performed on PBMCs. The chain employs TRBV4-1 and TRBJ2-1; D not resolved. This TCR came from a woman aged 50 to 65 in good health and CMV-seropositive. CDR3 sequence: CASSQDGNSRNSYNEQFF. The CDR3 DNA is TGCGCCAGCAGCCAAGATGGTAATAGCAGAAACTCCTACAATGAGCAGTTCTTC.